What follows are 9 T cell receptor beta chains derived from one specimen sequenced in a study of T cells in women clearing cervical HPV infection. TCRdb's copy holds only in-frame clones and misses some; the assay was immunoSEQ multiplex PCR. The sample data list some 46,000 clones. Sample: blood buffy coat. These receptor sequences come from a woman aged 18-70 years with a cervical HPV16 infection that either progressed to CIN3+ or cleared (not recorded which).

A word on this clone: The DNA ends 3 residues before the CDR3 does, and the rest of the CDR3 is filled in from the germline J gene. The chain joins TRBV7-3 to TRBJ2-3, with TRBD1 matching 8 bases. Germline V gene data show CDR1 as SGHTA and CDR2 as FQGTGA. The CDR3 contains 16 residues. The CDR3 protein is CASSLGGTGALAPQYF. Incomplete CDR3 DNA: TGTGCCAGCAGCTTAGGTGGGACAGGCGCTCTTGCGCCG.

On this clone: Read data end 3 residues before the CDR3 end; the end is taken from the germline J gene. The chain employs TRBV2 and TRBJ2-3; 13 bases match TRBD2. CDR3 size: 17 residues. V gave up 6 bases and J gave up 3 bases; unmatched junction bases: 9. Germline CDR1 SNHLY, CDR2 FYNNEI. CDR3 sequence: CASSQRPTSGGTDTQYF. The part of the CDR3 DNA that was read is TGTGCCAGCAGCCAACGTCCGACTAGCGGGGGGACAGATACG.

Concerning this clone itself: The read finishes 3 residues shy of the CDR3 end, and the germline J gene is used to complete it. J is TRBJ1-4 and V is TRBV7-9, with D perhaps TRBD1 (6 bases). The germline CDR1 and CDR2 sequences are SEHNR and FQNEAQ (reference sequence). V lost 2 bases and J 5 bases, leaving 9 bases between the germline ends. The CDR3 consists of 14 residues. The CDR3 DNA, read in part, is TGTGCCAGCAGCTTACCAGGGGTAAATGAAAAA. Its protein product is CASSLPGVNEK. The whole CDR3 sequence is CASSLPGVNEKLFF.

A remark on this clone: Coverage ceases 3 residues before the CDR3 finishes, and the germline J gene fills in the end. The chain links TRBV5-1 to TRBJ2-6; TRBD1 aligns across 7 bases. The V gene's germline CDR1 is SGHRS and CDR2 YFSETQ. Trimming at V came to 2 bases and at J to 0 bases, leaving 8 bases not matched to a gene. CDR3 length: 18 residues. CDR3 residues: CASSFSTGADSGANVLTF. Incomplete CDR3 DNA: TGCGCCAGCAGCTTTTCCACAGGGGCCGACTCTGGGGCCAACGTC.

On this clone itself: Coverage ceases 3 residues before the CDR3 finishes, and the germline J gene fills in the end. Within the sample, other DNA sequences also encode this same CDR3. The rearrangement links TRBV29-1 to TRBJ1-3, with 7 bases identical to TRBD1. The CDR3 totals 13 residues. V was clipped by 0 bases and J by 4 bases; unmatched bases: 0. Germline CDR1 SQVTM, CDR2 ANQGSEA. This chain's CDR3 is CSVEEGQGNTIYF. The DNA read from the CDR3 is TGCAGCGTTGAAGAGGGACAGGGAAACACC. Together with reference TRBV29-1 and TRBJ1-3, the CDR3 gives the full variable domain: SAVISQKPSRDICQRGTSLTIQCQVDSQVTMMFWYRQQPGQSLTLIATANQGSEATYESGFVIDKFPISRPNLTFSTLTVSNMSPEDSSIYLCSVEEGQGNTIYFGEGSWLTVV.

Remarks on this clone: The CDR3 extends 3 residues past the end of the read, so its final part is completed from the germline J gene. V and J are TRBV5-4 and TRBJ1-1; no reliable D call. This CDR3 spans 16 amino acids. CDR1 and CDR2 (germline): SGHNT, YYREEE (reference sequence). Trimming shortened V by 0 bases and J by 1 base, and 13 bases separated the two germline ends. CDR3 DNA, as far as it was read: TGTGCCAGCAGCTTGGCCCCAAGTTTCGGGAACACTGAA. It codes for CASSLAPSFGNTE. The full CDR3 is CASSLAPSFGNTEAFF.

About this clone: The read falls 3 residues short of the CDR3 end, and the missing part is taken from the germline J gene. V and J are TRBV5-1 and TRBJ2-5; maybe TRBD2 (5 bases). V shed 3 bases and J shed 3 bases, with 9 bases lying between them. Germline V gene sequence: CDR1 SGHRS, CDR2 YFSETQ. The CDR3 loop spans 13 amino acids. The CDR3 here is CASSSTLEETQYF. CDR3 DNA (partial): TGCGCCAGCAGCTCAACACTAGAAGAGACC.

Turning to this clone: The read ends 3 residues before the CDR3 terminus; that terminus is restored from the germline J gene. The gene calls are TRBV6-2 or TRBV6-3 and TRBJ2-4; maybe TRBD2 (6 bases). Germline V gives CDR1 MNHEY, CDR2 SVGEGT. The CDR3 is 17 amino acids. The V and J ends lost 0 bases and 0 bases respectively, with 12 bases between them. Incomplete CDR3 DNA: TGTGCCAGCAGTTACTCGGCGGGACTTTTAGCCAAAAACATT. This encodes CASSYSAGLLAKNI. The full CDR3 is CASSYSAGLLAKNIQYF.

In the case of this clone: The sequenced fragment ends 3 residues before the CDR3 boundary, so the rest is inferred from the germline J gene. This rearrangement joins TRBV5-1 to TRBJ2-2, with D tentatively TRBD1 (5 bases). V was trimmed by 2 bases and J by 0 bases, leaving 8 bases between them. The CDR3 length is 15 residues. The germline CDR1 and CDR2 sequences are SGHRS and YFSETQ. The CDR3 bases that were read are TGCGCCAGCAGCTTTTTAGGGGCGAACACCGGGGAG. Translating gives CASSFLGANTGE. The entire CDR3 is CASSFLGANTGELFF.